This TCR beta chain was identified during a study of identifying expanded T cells in peripheral blood. Healthy donors had no documented immune events, such as infections, while sampled. The V and J ends lost 0 bases and 5 bases respectively, with 2 bases between them. This CDR3 is built from 11 residues. The germline gives CDR1 SGHRS, CDR2 YFSETQ. Study-level results: Variance in clone template counts between roughly two-week samples significantly increased with total template count across all healthy donors.

Repertoires were generated with immunoSEQ multiplex PCR, while TCRdb's copy carries only in-frame clones and drops some. The sample holds 60,000 to 70,000 clones, about 90% seen once. Worth noting for this clone: Its target is unknown. Other DNA sequences in this specimen translate into the identical CDR3.

This receptor was taken from a person aged 18 to 70 in good health. Sequencing was performed on blood. The chain links TRBV5-1 to TRBJ2-5; D unclear. CDR3 in DNA: TGCGCCAGCAGCTTGGAGGAGACCCAGTACTTC. Amino acids: CASSLEETQYF.